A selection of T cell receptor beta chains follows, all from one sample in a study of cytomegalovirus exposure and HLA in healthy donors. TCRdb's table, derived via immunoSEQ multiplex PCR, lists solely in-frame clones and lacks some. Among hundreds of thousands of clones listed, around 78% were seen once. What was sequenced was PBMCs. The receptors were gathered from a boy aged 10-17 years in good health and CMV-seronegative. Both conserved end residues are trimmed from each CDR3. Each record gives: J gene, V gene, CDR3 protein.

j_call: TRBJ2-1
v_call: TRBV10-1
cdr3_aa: ASSEFLQDRERASYNEQF

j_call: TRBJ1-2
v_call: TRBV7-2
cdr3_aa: ASSLDGTGNGYT

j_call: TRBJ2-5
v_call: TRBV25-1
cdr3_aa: ASSERSSGMQY

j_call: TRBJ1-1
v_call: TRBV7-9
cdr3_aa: ASGPGGDTEAF

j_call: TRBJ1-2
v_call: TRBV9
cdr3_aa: ASSPFPGNGYT

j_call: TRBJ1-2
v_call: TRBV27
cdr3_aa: ASSPISGTTYGYT

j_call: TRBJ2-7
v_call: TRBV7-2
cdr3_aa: ASSLEGLGQGYEQY

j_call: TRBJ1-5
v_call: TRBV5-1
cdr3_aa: ASAGEVLVSNQPQH

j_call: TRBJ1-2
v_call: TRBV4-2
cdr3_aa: ASSQTATEYGYT

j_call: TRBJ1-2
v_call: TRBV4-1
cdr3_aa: ASSHSREGVDGYT

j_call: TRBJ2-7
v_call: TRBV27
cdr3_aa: ASSRLARGEQY

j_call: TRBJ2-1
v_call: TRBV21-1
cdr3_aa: ASSKASAYNEQF

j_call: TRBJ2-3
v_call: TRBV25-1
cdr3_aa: ASSEFFWNAGSTDTQY

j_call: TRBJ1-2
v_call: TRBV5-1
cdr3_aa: ASSLSPGQGYT

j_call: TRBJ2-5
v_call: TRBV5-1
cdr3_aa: ASSLGPEGLAGEETQY

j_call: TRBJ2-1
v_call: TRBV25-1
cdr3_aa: ASSELSRSYNEQF

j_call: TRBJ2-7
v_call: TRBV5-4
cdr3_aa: ASSFRTSGGEQY

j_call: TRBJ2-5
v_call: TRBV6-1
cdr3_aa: ASSPAGYSSETQY

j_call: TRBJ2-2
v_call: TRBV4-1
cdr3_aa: ASSQDNPASGAHTGELF

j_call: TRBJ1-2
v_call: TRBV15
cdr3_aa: ATSRNRDVYGYT

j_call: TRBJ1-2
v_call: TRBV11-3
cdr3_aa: ASSLRGGVYGYT

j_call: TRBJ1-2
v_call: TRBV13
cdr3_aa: ASSSRARGGSYGYT

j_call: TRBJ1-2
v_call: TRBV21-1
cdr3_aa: ASSRPGQTPYGYT

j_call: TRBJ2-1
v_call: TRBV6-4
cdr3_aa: ASSENLGRGRNEQF

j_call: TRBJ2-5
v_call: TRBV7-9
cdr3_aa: ASSLGTGRGETQY

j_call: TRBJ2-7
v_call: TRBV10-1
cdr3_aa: ASSEEMGQGPYEQY

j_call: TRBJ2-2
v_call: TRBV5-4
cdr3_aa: ASSSPFGGGAPGELF

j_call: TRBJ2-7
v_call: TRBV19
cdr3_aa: ASSMAGSWEQY

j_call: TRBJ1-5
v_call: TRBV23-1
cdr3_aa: ASRRIRGPNSNQPQH

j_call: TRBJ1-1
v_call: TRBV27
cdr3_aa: ASSPGTGSPTF

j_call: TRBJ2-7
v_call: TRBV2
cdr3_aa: ASTYYEQY

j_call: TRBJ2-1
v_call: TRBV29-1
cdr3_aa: SVRPPGGGYNEQF

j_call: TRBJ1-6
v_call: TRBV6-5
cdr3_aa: ASRTRDNYNSPLH

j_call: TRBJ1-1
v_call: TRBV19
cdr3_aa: ASSPDRVGIKNTEAF

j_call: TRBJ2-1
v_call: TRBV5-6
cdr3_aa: ASSLGDREQF

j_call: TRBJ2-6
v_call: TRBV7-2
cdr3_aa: ASSSRGFLGANVLT

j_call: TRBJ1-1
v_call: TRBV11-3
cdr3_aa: ASSPDRKAF

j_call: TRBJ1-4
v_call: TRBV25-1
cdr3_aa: ASSDLTGPNEKLF

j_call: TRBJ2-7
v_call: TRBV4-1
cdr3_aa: ASSQDNRGEQY

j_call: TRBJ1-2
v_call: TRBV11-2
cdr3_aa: ASSRTENGNGYT